The following is a TCR beta chain sequence with its context. Its antigen remains unknown. The data originate from a study of T cell responses to AZD1222 COVID-19 vaccine. Measured with immunoSEQ multiplex PCR; TCRdb has only the in-frame clones, and not every one. The sample shows tens of thousands of clones, approximately 91% of them seen only once. General study findings and limits: Donors were largely white British and mainly female; clonal diversity was possibly underestimated. Compared with day 0, the breadth and depth of the Spike-specific TCR repertoire rose significantly after two doses of AZD1222.

This receptor was identified in an adult in good health. The material sequenced was peripheral blood, taken on day 0 of AZD1222 vaccination.

Here the CDR3 DNA reads TGTGCCATCAGCTCCGGACAGTTCTATGGCTACACCTTC. It yields the protein CAISSGQFYGYTF. V is TRBV10-3 and J is TRBJ1-2; tentative D call: TRBD1 (6 bases). The V end lost 6 bases, the J end lost 4 bases, and 12 bases lay between the germline ends. Germline lookup yields CDR1 ENHRY and CDR2 SYGVKD. The CDR3 covers 13 residues.